This T cell receptor beta chain originates from a study of cytomegalovirus exposure and HLA in healthy donors. This CDR3 contains 15 residues. Trimming removed 6 bases at V and 3 bases at J, with 14 bases between. Germline CDR1 reads SNHLY; CDR2 reads FYNNEI. The PCR used 60 Vbeta and 13 Jbeta primers. Generated by immunoSEQ multiplex PCR, the TCRdb table keeps only in-frame clones and is missing some. Found here are some 110,000 clones, just under 75% of them singletons; the top ten hold around 5%. This clonotype was obtained from a man in his 60s in good health and CMV-seropositive. Sequencing input: PBMCs. This sequence joins TRBV2 and TRBJ2-2; D perhaps matches TRBD1 (6 bases). CDR3 coding DNA: TGTGCCAGCAGAACCGGGACACTCTACACCGGGGAGCTGTTTTTT. Its translation: CASRTGTLYTGELFF. The full variable domain, in which reference TRBV2 and TRBJ2-2 provide the parts outside the CDR3, is EPEVTQTPSHQVTQMGQEVILRCVPISNHLYFYWYRQILGQKVEFLVSFYNNEISEKSEIFDDQFSVERPDGSNFTLKIRSTKLEDSAMYFCASRTGTLYTGELFFGEGSRLTVL.